Presented here are 32 T cell receptor beta chains from one specimen sequenced in a study of shared clonotypes between healthy human individuals. Profiled with immunoSEQ multiplex PCR; TCRdb holds only in-frame clones, not every one. The sample holds fewer than 3 million clones, just under 95% seen once. Specimen: naive CD4+ T cells from PBMCs. Sample subset: CD45RA+ positively selected. The receptors stem from a man younger than 30 in good health. Some clones in this sample may be carry-over from other donors' samples.

The chain uses TRBV7-2 and TRBJ2-5; D gene unclear. The CDR3 totals 15 residues. Per the germline V gene, CDR1 is SGHTA and CDR2 is FQGNSA. Trimming cost V 0 bases and J 4 bases, with 12 bases left between them. The CDR3 reads CASSLAGAKGETQYF. The DNA of the CDR3 is TGTGCCAGCAGCTTAGCAGGTGCCAAGGGAGAGACCCAGTACTTC.

V and J are TRBV28 and TRBJ1-5; D perhaps matches TRBD1 (5 bases). This CDR3 spans 15 amino acids. V was trimmed by 7 bases and J by 5 bases, leaving 18 bases between them. CDR1 is MDHEN and CDR2 is SYDVKM in the germline V gene. The chain's CDR3 is CASIGQGDWDQPQHF. The CDR3 DNA reads TGTGCCAGCATTGGGCAGGGCGATTGGGATCAGCCCCAGCATTTT. The complete variable domain, with remaining parts taken from reference TRBV28 and TRBJ1-5, reads DVKVTQSSRYLVKRTGEKVFLECVQDMDHENMFWYRQDPGLGLRLIYFSYDVKMKEKGDIPEGYSVSREKKERFSLILESASTNQTSMYLCASIGQGDWDQPQHFGDGTRLSIL.

The V gene is TRBV7-6, the J gene TRBJ1-1; D is unclear. Trimming pared 4 bases from V and 1 base from J, leaving 10 bases between. The CDR3 covers 14 residues. Germline lookup yields CDR1 SGHVS and CDR2 FNYEAQ. CDR3 sequence reads: CASSSRGPNTEAFF. The DNA of the CDR3 is TGTGCCAGCAGCTCCCGTGGGCCGAACACTGAAGCTTTCTTT.

V gene TRBV5-1 combines with J gene TRBJ2-3; 8 nucleotides agree with TRBD2. From germline, CDR1 is SGHRS and CDR2 YFSETQ. J was trimmed by 0 bases and V by 7 bases; bases with no gene match: 16. The CDR3 totals 18 residues. In DNA, the CDR3 is TGCGCCAGCGTCCTAGGGGCTAGCGGGTACGCTAGCACAGATACGCAGTATTTT. It yields the protein CASVLGASGYASTDTQYF.

V usage is TRBV5-1 and J usage is TRBJ1-3; 8 positions agree with TRBD1. This CDR3 region has 16 residues. V gave up 3 bases and J gave up 8 bases; unmatched junction bases: 13. Germline V gene lookup returns CDR1 SGHRS and CDR2 YFSETQ. The CDR3 DNA follows: TGCGCCAGCAGCTCCAACCCGCTAGGACAGGGAGACACCATATATTTT. Its translation: CASSSNPLGQGDTIYF.

The chain links TRBV7-8 to TRBJ2-2; D is perhaps TRBD1 (7 bases). The CDR3 is 17 residues long. With 5 bases removed from V and 3 bases from J, the gap between germline ends came to 19 bases. Germline V gene data show CDR1 as SGHVS and CDR2 as FQNEAQ. The CDR3 bases are TGTGCCAGCAGCACGCCTAGACAGGGCGGGGACACCGGGGAGCTGTTTTTT. Translating it yields CASSTPRQGGDTGELFF.

In the case of this clone: Other DNA sequences in this specimen translate into the identical CDR3. The chain combines TRBV2 with TRBJ2-7; 9 nucleotides agree with TRBD1. From germline, CDR1 is SNHLY and CDR2 FYNNEI. The CDR3 spans 14 residues. After removal of 6 bases from V and 4 bases from J, the junction contained 7 bases not matched to a gene. CDR3 nucleotide sequence: TGTGCCAGCAGCGAACAGGGGGCGCGATACGAGCAGTACTTC. It codes for CASSEQGARYEQYF.

Regarding this clone: Distinct nucleotide sequences in the sample also encode this CDR3. The J gene is TRBJ1-1, the V gene TRBV5-1, with TRBD1 matching 9 bases. Germline V CDR1 and CDR2: SGHRS, YFSETQ. V shed 4 bases and J 5 bases; nucleotides not matched to a gene: 6. This CDR3 contains 14 residues. DNA of the CDR3: TGCGCCAGCAGCACGGGACAGGGAGGTACTGAAGCTTTCTTT. Protein: CASSTGQGGTEAFF.

The chain combines TRBV6-5 with TRBJ2-7; maybe TRBD1 (5 bases). CDR3 length: 14 amino acids. The V end lost 5 bases, the J end lost 2 bases, and 13 bases lay between the germline ends. Per germline, CDR1 MNHEY and CDR2 SVGAGI. CDR3 sequence: CASSGVTGPYEQYF. DNA of the CDR3: TGTGCCAGCAGTGGGGTTACAGGACCCTACGAGCAGTACTTC.

This clone was picked up one time. CDR3 in DNA: TGTGCCAGCAGGAGAGCGGGATCCGGGGAGCTGTTTTTT. This encodes CASRRAGSGELFF. The V gene is TRBV27, the J gene TRBJ2-2; 7 positions match TRBD2. The J segment lost 6 bases and the V segment lost 6 bases, leaving 4 bases of the junction unmatched. The CDR3 is made up of 13 amino acids. The germline V gene encodes CDR1 MNHEY and CDR2 SMNVEV (reference sequence).

Remarks on this clone: Other DNA sequences in the sample encode the same CDR3. The genes are TRBV14 and TRBJ1-1; maybe TRBD1 (5 bases). Germline V gives CDR1 SGHDN, CDR2 FVKESK. The CDR3 sequence is 13 residues long. Trimming stripped 6 bases from V and 0 bases from J, with 8 bases between. The CDR3 DNA reads as TGTGCCAGCAGAAGACAGATGAACACTGAAGCTTTCTTT. Translation gives CASRRQMNTEAFF.

The chain is built from TRBV9 and TRBJ1-5; 7 nucleotides agree with TRBD1. Germline lookup yields CDR1 SGDLS and CDR2 YYNGEE. V was clipped by 5 bases and J by 6 bases; unmatched bases: 11. There are 15 residues in the CDR3. The CDR3 is CASSGIRDSIQPQHF. CDR3 bases: TGTGCCAGCAGTGGTATCCGGGACAGTATTCAGCCCCAGCATTTT.

On this clone itself: Within the sample, other DNA sequences also encode this same CDR3. The gene calls are TRBV5-1 and TRBJ2-7; 11 positions match TRBD2. Losses at the gene ends were 3 bases for V and 2 bases for J; bases not matched to a gene: 4. In germline, CDR1 is SGHRS, CDR2 YFSETQ. The CDR3 runs to 15 residues. CDR3 region: CASSSGTSGAYEQYF. CDR3 coding DNA: TGCGCCAGCAGCTCCGGGACTAGCGGAGCCTACGAGCAGTACTTC.

The rearrangement uses TRBV9 and TRBJ1-3; D is uncertain. Per the germline V gene, CDR1 is SGDLS and CDR2 is YYNGEE. This CDR3 has 16 residues. V lost 2 bases and J lost 2, with 14 bases in between. CDR3 sequence (DNA): TGTGCCAGCAGCGTCGCTGCTATGGAGCCTGGAAACACCATATATTTT. Residues: CASSVAAMEPGNTIYF.

The CDR3 region is CASSISRLLNTEAFF. CDR3 coding DNA: TGTGCCAGTAGTATATCACGGCTTTTGAACACTGAAGCTTTCTTT. This rearrangement joins TRBV19 to TRBJ1-1; D call uncertain. The CDR3 is 15 amino acids. CDR1 and CDR2 from the germline V gene are LNHDA and SQIVND (reference sequence). V was clipped by 2 bases and J by 0 bases, with 10 bases between them.

The genes are TRBV5-1 and TRBJ2-5; D might be TRBD2 (6 bases). Germline V gives CDR1 SGHRS, CDR2 YFSETQ. Between the trimmed V and J ends, which lost 0 bases and 5 bases, there was a span of 17 bases. The CDR3 sequence is 16 residues long. In nucleotides, the CDR3 is TGCGCCAGCAGCTTGGTCGAGGGAGGACCGGGGGAGACCCAGTACTTC. Its protein product is CASSLVEGGPGETQYF.

In DNA form, the CDR3 reads TGTGCCAGCAGCTTAGATAGGAGCGAGACCCAGTACTTC. It encodes CASSLDRSETQYF. J is TRBJ2-5 and V is TRBV5-8; no firm D call. The ends were cut back, 2 bases at V and 5 bases at J, with 10 bases in the middle. In germline, CDR1 is SGHTS, CDR2 YDEGEE. This CDR3 region has 13 residues.

In this sample, this clone turned up once. V is TRBV11-2 and J is TRBJ2-7; unclear D gene. The CDR3 length is 12 residues. V shed 3 bases and J shed 6 bases, with 9 bases lying between them. CDR1 and CDR2 (germline): SGHAT, FQNNGV. CDR3 in amino acids: CASSFPTLEQYF. The CDR3 coding sequence is TGTGCCAGCAGCTTTCCCACCCTCGAGCAGTACTTC.

V usage is TRBV30 and J usage is TRBJ2-7, with 9 positions matching TRBD1. Germline assignment: CDR1 GTSNPN and CDR2 SVGIG (reference sequence). The ends lost 1 base at V and 6 bases at J; junction bases unmatched: 10. CDR3 length equals 15 residues. CDR3 amino acids: CAWSAKRTGAGEQYF. The CDR3 bases are TGTGCCTGGAGTGCAAAGAGGACAGGGGCGGGCGAGCAGTACTTC.

This CDR3 reads CAGGTGAGYEQYF. The CDR3, as DNA: TGTGCCGGGGGGACAGGGGCTGGGTACGAGCAGTACTTC. The rearrangement uses TRBV2 and TRBJ2-7; 10 bases map to TRBD1. CDR1 is SNHLY and CDR2 is FYNNEI in the germline V gene. With V trimmed by 11 bases and J by 4 bases, 8 bases remained unmatched. The CDR3 has 13 residues.

V usage is TRBV5-5 and J usage is TRBJ2-1; 10 bases are shared with TRBD2. This CDR3 is 17 amino acids long. V lost 0 bases to trimming and J lost 9 bases; unmatched junction nucleotides: 12. Germline CDR1 SGHKS, CDR2 YYEKEE (reference sequence). CDR3 nucleotide sequence: TGTGCCAGCAGCTTGGAGTTGAGGCTAGCGGGAGTTTTTGAGCAGTTCTTC. Amino acid sequence: CASSLELRLAGVFEQFF.

The rearrangement uses TRBV2 and TRBJ1-4; D call uncertain. Trimming cost V 6 bases and J 7 bases, with 9 bases left between them. This CDR3 is built from 12 residues. Germline loops: CDR1 SNHLY, CDR2 FYNNEI. The CDR3 region is CASRAWGEKLFF. In DNA, the CDR3 is TGTGCCAGCAGGGCGTGGGGTGAAAAACTGTTTTTT.

This chain joins TRBV6-4 and TRBJ2-3; weak D call: TRBD2 (5 bases). Germline V gives CDR1 MRHNA, CDR2 SNTAGT. The V and J ends lost 5 bases and 0 bases respectively, with 15 bases between them. CDR3 length: 16 amino acids. As DNA, the CDR3 is TGTGCCAGCAGTATGGTAGCGCCGAATAGCACAGATACGCAGTATTTT. It encodes CASSMVAPNSTDTQYF.

This chain links TRBV7-9 with TRBJ1-4; 7 nucleotides match TRBD1. The length of the CDR3 is 15 residues. J gave up 4 bases and V 5 bases, and 7 bases lay outside the gene matches. Germline CDR1 SEHNR, CDR2 FQNEAQ (reference sequence). This CDR3 is CASSPPTGVNEKLFF. CDR3 nucleotide sequence: TGTGCCAGCAGCCCACCTACAGGGGTTAATGAAAAACTGTTTTTT.

In regard to this clone: The sample has other DNA sequences that encode this CDR3 too. The V and J genes are TRBV19 and TRBJ2-3; no reliable D call. The CDR3 totals 13 residues. From germline, CDR1 is LNHDA and CDR2 SQIVND (reference sequence). V lost 3 bases, J lost 0 bases, and 4 bases lay in between. The chain's CDR3 is CASSIPSTDTQYF. The CDR3 DNA sequence: TGTGCCAGTAGTATTCCGAGCACAGATACGCAGTATTTT.

The J gene is TRBJ2-3, the V gene TRBV7-8, with unresolved D. The CDR3 runs to 14 residues. The germline V gene has CDR1 SGHVS and CDR2 FQNEAQ. V lost 1 base, J lost 4 bases, and 9 bases lay in between. The CDR3 reads CASSLELTSDTQYF. CDR3 in DNA: TGTGCCAGCAGCTTAGAACTTACATCAGATACGCAGTATTTT.

This rearrangement joins TRBV19 to TRBJ2-2; D remains unclear. The CDR3 is made up of 14 amino acids. Trimming left V 5 bases short and J 1 base short, with 8 bases between. CDR1 and CDR2 from the germline V gene are LNHDA and SQIVND (reference sequence). CDR3 amino acids: CASSPVRNTGELFF. CDR3 in DNA: TGTGCCAGTAGTCCGGTCCGGAACACCGGGGAGCTGTTTTTT.

The V gene is TRBV5-1, the J gene TRBJ2-7, with D possibly being TRBD2 (6 bases). CDR3 length: 16 amino acids. CDR1 is SGHRS and CDR2 is YFSETQ in the germline V gene. V was cut by 0 bases and J by 7 bases, with 20 bases left in between. The CDR3 DNA reads as TGCGCCAGCAGCTTGGCCGTCGGGCAACAACGGGGGGAGCAGTACTTC. It specifies CASSLAVGQQRGEQYF. Drawing the rest from reference TRBV5-1 and TRBJ2-7, the complete variable domain is KAGVTQTPRYLIKTRGQQVTLSCSPISGHRSVSWYQQTPGQGLQFLFEYFSETQRNKGNFPGRFSGRQFSNSRSEMNVSTLELGDSALYLCASSLAVGQQRGEQYFGPGTRLTVT.

The chain links TRBV6-1 to TRBJ1-1; 9 bases fit TRBD1. The V gene's germline CDR1 is MNHNS and CDR2 SASEGT. The junction had 7 bases not matched to a gene; V was cut back by 1 base and J by 4 bases. The CDR3 is 16 residues long. The CDR3 protein is CASSEGDRVLGTEAFF. The CDR3 DNA reads as TGTGCCAGCAGTGAAGGGGACAGGGTTTTGGGCACTGAAGCTTTCTTT.

The CDR3 loop is CASSEPGEQPQHF. The CDR3 bases are TGTGCCAGCAGTGAGCCAGGGGAACAGCCCCAGCATTTT. This chain uses TRBV25-1 with TRBJ1-5, with D possibly matching TRBD1 (6 bases). The CDR3 consists of 13 residues. V was trimmed by 3 bases and J by 7 bases, leaving 10 bases between them. CDR1 is MGHDK, CDR2 SYGVNS, per germline. Based on the CDR3 plus reference TRBV25-1 and TRBJ1-5, the full variable domain is EADIYQTPRYLVIGTGKKITLECSQTMGHDKMYWYQQDPGMELHLIHYSYGVNSTEKGDLSSESTVSRIRTEHFPLTLESARPSHTSQYLCASSEPGEQPQHFGDGTRLSIL.

Concerning this clone itself: Other DNA sequences in the sample encode the same CDR3. This chain joins TRBV2 and TRBJ2-7, with TRBD2 as a possible D gene (5 bases). V was cut by 6 bases and J by 2 bases, with 11 bases left in between. CDR1 and CDR2 (germline): SNHLY, FYNNEI. CDR3 length equals 13 residues. CDR3 DNA: TGTGCCAGCAGCTTGGACGGGACCTACGAGCAGTACTTC. Protein product: CASSLDGTYEQYF.

The genes are TRBV28 and TRBJ2-7; TRBD1 might be the D (6 bases). Trimming took off 7 bases at V and 0 bases at J, with 16 bases between the two ends. Germline-derived CDR1 and CDR2 are MDHEN and SYDVKM. The CDR3 spans 15 residues. This CDR3 reads CASIPGHRSSYEQYF. Written as DNA, the CDR3 is TGTGCCAGCATTCCGGGACACAGGAGCTCCTACGAGCAGTACTTC.